Given below is one TCR beta chain in context. The antigen is undetermined. The data are from a study of identical twins. Study conclusions and caveats: Beta out-of-frame twin sharing showed a weaker excess. Out-of-frame TCR alpha sharing observed in monozygotic twins exceeded model estimates.

TCRdb reprocessed the 5' RACE reads with MiXCR, giving one entry per CDR3 protein. The data hold 15,000 to 20,000 distinct CDR3 sequences, with 69% observed a single time. The V and J ends lost 6 bases and 8 bases, in that order; junction bases with no gene match: 12. The CDR3 loop spans 15 amino acids. Germline CDR1 and CDR2: MNHNS and SASEGT. The chain carries TRBV6-1 and TRBJ2-1; 8 nucleotides align to TRBD2. Specimen: memory (CD45RO+) T cells sorted from blood. This receptor was obtained from a woman under 30 in good health. This table probably holds off-target reads from a library built for another chain. CDR3 sequence: CASRPLAALRYEQFF. CDR3 in DNA: TGTGCCAGCAGGCCACTAGCGGCACTTAGGTATGAGCAGTTCTTC.